The 29 T cell receptor beta chains reported below all come from one sample, sequenced in a study of CD8 T cells in Susac syndrome. RNA was extracted with the RNeasy kit, and a quantity of roughly 0.5 to 1 ug was reverse transcribed using random hexamers. Using its own MiXCR run on the immunoSEQ multiplex PCR reads, TCRdb lists one record per CDR3 protein. The table lists 130,000 to 150,000 distinct CDR3 sequences, less than 95% of them singletons, with under 0.095% in the top ten. The material sequenced was CD4+ T cells from PBMCs. These receptors all come from a human donor in good health.

The rearrangement joins TRBV2 to TRBJ2-5; D is perhaps TRBD1 or TRBD2 (5 bases each). From germline, CDR1 is SNHLY and CDR2 FYNNEI. Trimming removed 6 bases at V and 3 bases at J, with 14 bases between. CDR3 size: 14 residues. CDR3 region: CASSPHEGKETQYF. DNA for the CDR3: TGTGCCAGCAGCCCGCACGAGGGGAAAGAGACCCAGTACTTC.

J is TRBJ2-5 and V is TRBV20-1, with 10 bases lining up with TRBD1. With V trimmed by 6 bases and J by 6 bases, 7 bases remained unmatched. CDR3 length: 13 residues. Germline CDR1 is DFQATT and CDR2 is SNEGSKA (reference sequence). The CDR3 nucleotides are TGCAGTGCCCGACAGGGGGCGAGGAAGACCCAGTACTTC. Protein: CSARQGARKTQYF.

The chain has TRBV14 and TRBJ1-1, with TRBD1 matching 9 bases. CDR3 length: 14 residues. The trim removed 3 bases at V and 3 bases at J, leaving 2 bases unmatched. Germline V lookup: CDR1 SGHDN, CDR2 FVKESK. CDR3 nucleotide sequence: TGTGCCAGCAGCCATTGGGACAGGGACACTGAAGCTTTCTTT. This gives the protein CASSHWDRDTEAFF.

The chain joins TRBV3-1 to TRBJ2-3, with TRBD2 identical over 11 bases. Trimming at V came to 2 bases and at J to 3 bases, leaving 13 bases not matched to a gene. Germline V gives CDR1 LGHDT, CDR2 YNNKEL (reference sequence). CDR3 length: 19 residues. This CDR3 is CASSQPGTSGALATDTQYF. The CDR3 nucleotides are TGTGCCAGCAGCCAACCCGGGACTAGCGGAGCCCTGGCGACAGATACGCAGTATTTT.

A single count supports this clonotype. The J gene is TRBJ1-4, the V gene TRBV27; D gene uncertain. The ends were cut back, 5 bases at V and 10 bases at J, with 14 bases in the middle. The CDR3 consists of 13 residues. Germline V gene data show CDR1 as MNHEY and CDR2 as SMNVEV (reference sequence). CDR3 DNA: TGTGCCAGCAGTACCAAAACTGTCGGAAAACTGTTTTTT. The encoded protein is CASSTKTVGKLFF.

The chain joins TRBV20-1 to TRBJ1-5, with 7 positions matching TRBD1. The CDR3 is made up of 12 amino acids. Germline CDR1 reads DFQATT; CDR2 reads SNEGSKA (reference sequence). Germline trimming cut 6 bases from V and 7 bases from J; bases unmatched to any gene: 6. CDR3 residues: CSARQGGQPQHF. CDR3 bases: TGCAGTGCCCGACAGGGCGGACAGCCCCAGCATTTT.

The chain links TRBV29-1 to TRBJ1-1; D unresolved. V lost 4 bases to trimming and J lost 9 bases, with 12 bases between them. Germline V lookup: CDR1 SQVTM, CDR2 ANQGSEA. The CDR3 is 11 amino acids. The CDR3 loop reads CSVAPDTKAFF. DNA for the CDR3: TGCAGCGTTGCCCCCGACACCAAAGCTTTCTTT. Full variable domain (missing parts from reference TRBV29-1 and TRBJ1-1): SAVISQKPSRDICQRGTSLTIQCQVDSQVTMMFWYRQQPGQSLTLIATANQGSEATYESGFVIDKFPISRPNLTFSTLTVSNMSPEDSSIYLCSVAPDTKAFFGQGTRLTVV.

The chain carries TRBV6-5 and TRBJ2-7, with 7 bases matching TRBD2. Trimming cost V 3 bases and J 2 bases; bases outside gene matches: 4. The CDR3 is made up of 14 amino acids. The germline V gene encodes CDR1 MNHEY and CDR2 SVGAGI. The CDR3 region is CASSYAGRTYEQYF. The CDR3 DNA reads as TGTGCCAGCAGTTATGCCGGGAGGACCTACGAGCAGTACTTC.

This chain connects TRBV7-8 to TRBJ2-7; tentatively, D is TRBD2 (6 bases). Trimming pared 6 bases from V and 1 base from J, leaving 16 bases between. Germline lookup yields CDR1 SGHVS and CDR2 FQNEAQ. CDR3 length: 15 amino acids. This CDR3 reads CASRRMAGMSYEQYF. CDR3 bases: TGTGCCAGCAGACGAATGGCGGGAATGTCCTACGAGCAGTACTTC.

The J gene is TRBJ2-7, the V gene TRBV29-1; TRBD1 agrees at 7 bases. Germline lookup yields CDR1 SQVTM and CDR2 ANQGSEA. J lost 5 bases, V lost 3 bases, and 4 bases had no gene match. The CDR3 spans 12 residues. DNA of the CDR3: TGCAGCGTTGAGACAGGGACCCACGAGCAGTACTTC. It yields the protein CSVETGTHEQYF.

CDR3 region: CASSLSGPSGGYTF. The CDR3 DNA reads TGTGCCAGCAGTTTAAGCGGCCCGAGTGGTGGCTACACCTTC. This chain connects TRBV28 to TRBJ1-2; no clear D. The CDR3 loop spans 14 amino acids. Trimming removed 2 bases at V and 7 bases at J, with 14 bases between. Germline V gives CDR1 MDHEN, CDR2 SYDVKM.

This chain uses TRBV28 with TRBJ2-5; 10 positions agree with TRBD1. J lost 5 bases, V lost 7 bases, and 13 bases had no gene match. Germline CDR1 and CDR2: MDHEN and SYDVKM. The CDR3 loop spans 16 amino acids. The CDR3 spells CASTADPGQGTETQYF. The CDR3 nucleotides are TGTGCCAGCACCGCGGATCCGGGACAGGGGACGGAGACCCAGTACTTC.

The CDR3 here is CASSPGGFGYGYTF. In DNA form, the CDR3 reads TGTGCCAGCAGCCCCGGGGGGTTTGGCTATGGCTACACCTTC. The chain has TRBV27 and TRBJ1-2; possibly TRBD1 for D (5 bases). V was trimmed by 6 bases and J by 4 bases, leaving 15 bases between them. The CDR3 totals 14 residues. In germline, CDR1 is MNHEY, CDR2 SMNVEV (reference sequence).

This clonotype was found a few times. CDR3 sequence: CASSLMRVNTEAFF. The CDR3 DNA reads as TGTGCCAGCAGTCTGATGCGCGTGAACACTGAAGCTTTCTTT. The chain is built from TRBV12-3 or TRBV12-4 and TRBJ1-1; D call uncertain. The V and J ends lost 5 bases and 0 bases respectively, with 10 bases between them. The CDR3 has 14 amino acids.

The gene calls are TRBV30 and TRBJ1-2; D is unclear. The CDR3 is 13 residues long. The V end lost 2 bases, the J end lost 0 bases, and 7 bases lay between the germline ends. Germline CDR1 GTSNPN, CDR2 SVGIG (reference sequence). In DNA form, the CDR3 reads TGTGCCTGGAGTTTTGACCCTAACTATGGCTACACCTTC. This translates into CAWSFDPNYGYTF.

A single count supports this clonotype. This chain uses TRBV29-1 with TRBJ1-1; 7 bases align to TRBD1. CDR1 and CDR2 from the germline V gene are SQVTM and ANQGSEA. This CDR3 comprises 13 residues. With V trimmed by 8 bases and J by 3 bases, 9 bases remained unmatched. The CDR3 region is CSTSGGSDTEAFF. The DNA for the CDR3 is TGCAGCACCTCAGGGGGTTCCGACACTGAAGCTTTCTTT. The full variable domain, with the rest looked up from reference TRBV29-1 and TRBJ1-1, is SAVISQKPSRDICQRGTSLTIQCQVDSQVTMMFWYRQQPGQSLTLIATANQGSEATYESGFVIDKFPISRPNLTFSTLTVSNMSPEDSSIYLCSTSGGSDTEAFFGQGTRLTVV.

The table lists this clonotype with a count of one. The rearrangement joins TRBV2 to TRBJ2-5, with 11 bases lining up with TRBD1. This CDR3 has 15 residues. The germline CDR1 and CDR2 sequences are SNHLY and FYNNEI. The V segment lost 6 bases and the J segment 4 bases; nucleotides outside the gene matches: 7. For the CDR3, the DNA is TGTGCCAGCAGCGACGGAGGACAGGGGGCAGAGACCCAGTACTTC. It yields the protein CASSDGGQGAETQYF.

The DNA for the CDR3 is TGTGCCAGTAGTATTGTTGGGGCCAACGTCCTGACTTTC. As protein: CASSIVGANVLTF. The genes are TRBV19 and TRBJ2-6; D gene uncertain. The CDR3 loop spans 13 amino acids. The V gene's germline CDR1 is LNHDA and CDR2 SQIVND (reference sequence). V was pared by 3 bases and J by 3 bases, with 3 bases between.

The chain couples TRBV7-3 to TRBJ2-1; no reliable D call. Trimming took 5 bases from V and 4 from J, leaving 6 bases between them. The length of the CDR3 is 12 residues. From germline, CDR1 is SGHTA and CDR2 FQGTGA. CDR3 nucleotide sequence: TGTGCCAGCAGCACAGATTACAATGAGCAGTTCTTC. Encoded protein: CASSTDYNEQFF.

The gene calls are TRBV6-6 and TRBJ1-3; D gene unclear. Germline values: CDR1 MNHNY, CDR2 SVGAGI (reference sequence). The CDR3 loop spans 13 amino acids. The germline V and J ends were trimmed by 5 bases and 4 bases, with 9 bases remaining between them. CDR3 nucleotides: TGTGCCAGCAGTATCGAGGGAGGAAACACCATATATTTT. Its protein is CASSIEGGNTIYF.

The chain combines TRBV3-1 with TRBJ1-2, with D possibly TRBD1 on 5 matching bases. Germline values: CDR1 LGHDT, CDR2 YNNKEL (reference sequence). V lost 0 bases to trimming and J lost 2 bases, with 10 bases between them. The CDR3 extends over 15 amino acids. The CDR3 reads CASSQDLEGNYGYTF. The CDR3 bases are TGTGCCAGCAGCCAAGACTTGGAGGGGAACTATGGCTACACCTTC.

DNA of the CDR3: TGTGCCACCAGCAGGGACAGCACCTATGGCTACACCTTC. Protein sequence: CATSRDSTYGYTF. The chain recombines TRBV15 with TRBJ1-2; possible D gene TRBD1, 6 bases. In germline, CDR1 is LNHNV, CDR2 YYDKDF (reference sequence). This CDR3 has 13 residues. Between the trimmed V and J ends, which lost 3 bases and 4 bases, there was a span of 9 bases.

The chain couples TRBV28 to TRBJ1-2, with 10 nucleotides matching TRBD1. In germline, CDR1 is MDHEN, CDR2 SYDVKM. CDR3 size: 16 residues. Unmatched junction bases numbered 8, after V lost 5 bases and J lost 2 bases. The CDR3 sequence is CASSTYPGQGNYGYTF. The CDR3, as DNA: TGTGCCAGCAGTACCTATCCGGGACAGGGGAACTATGGCTACACCTTC.

This chain uses TRBV2 with TRBJ1-4; 7 nucleotides agree with TRBD1. The V and J ends lost 7 bases and 7 bases, in that order; junction bases with no gene match: 9. The germline V gene has CDR1 SNHLY and CDR2 FYNNEI. The CDR3 loop spans 14 amino acids. CDR3: CASTQEGASEKLFF. The CDR3, as DNA: TGTGCCAGCACCCAGGAGGGGGCGAGTGAAAAACTGTTTTTT.

CDR3 nucleotides: TGTGCCAGCAAATCGGGAGGGGGCAATGAGCAGTTCTTC. It codes for CASKSGGGNEQFF. The chain is built from TRBV2 and TRBJ2-1; 8 bases match TRBD2. CDR1 is SNHLY, CDR2 FYNNEI, per germline. J lost 6 bases, V lost 7 bases, and 5 bases had no gene match. The CDR3 is 13 amino acids.

This clonotype was seen once. The V gene is TRBV19, the J gene TRBJ2-2, with unresolved D. In germline, CDR1 is LNHDA, CDR2 SQIVND (reference sequence). The CDR3 extends over 15 amino acids. V was clipped by 0 bases and J by 9 bases, with 14 bases between them. Written as DNA, the CDR3 is TGTGCCAGTAGTATAGAAGAGACCTGGAACAGGGAGCTGTTTTTT. Protein sequence: CASSIEETWNRELFF.

The J gene is TRBJ2-3, the V gene TRBV29-1, with 9 bases identical to TRBD2. CDR1 SQVTM and CDR2 ANQGSEA come from the germline V gene. The ends lost 8 bases at V and 2 bases at J; junction bases unmatched: 11. This CDR3 has 15 amino acids. The chain's CDR3 is CSSREAGGITDTQYF. In DNA, the CDR3 is TGCAGCTCAAGGGAGGCGGGGGGGATCACAGATACGCAGTATTTT.

This chain uses TRBV5-1 with TRBJ1-1, with D unclear. Germline V gives CDR1 SGHRS, CDR2 YFSETQ. V lost 0 bases and J lost 5, with 5 bases in between. The CDR3 is made up of 12 amino acids. DNA of the CDR3: TGCGCCAGCAGCTTGGGGAAAACTGAAGCTTTCTTT. It codes for CASSLGKTEAFF.

J is TRBJ1-5 and V is TRBV18; 8 nucleotides align to TRBD1. Losses at the gene ends were 4 bases for V and 6 bases for J; bases not matched to a gene: 5. The germline gives CDR1 KGHSH, CDR2 LQKENI. The CDR3 has 14 amino acids. In DNA form, the CDR3 reads TGTGCCAGCTCACTCGACAGGGGTCGTCAGCCCCAGCATTTT. This sequence encodes CASSLDRGRQPQHF. The entire variable domain, with the rest obtained from reference TRBV18 and TRBJ1-5, is as follows: NAGVMQNPRHLVRRRGQEARLRCSPMKGHSHVYWYRQLPEEGLKFMVYLQKENIIDESGMPKERFSAEFPKEGPSILRIQQVVRGDSAAYFCASSLDRGRQPQHFGDGTRLSIL.